The T cell receptor beta chain described here comes from a study of relationships among human T cell subsets. Semiquantitative ARM-PCR amplified T cell receptor alpha and beta CDR3 regions from mRNA. In ARM-PCR, communal superprimers followed tagged nested gene-specific primers for exponential amplification. One entry per CDR3 protein results from TCRdb running MiXCR on the multiplex PCR reads. The sample has about 9,100 distinct CDR3 sequences, about 52% seen once. Study-level points and caveats: No significant subset differences appeared in V, D, J use, CDR3 length or N-additions. Over 55% of CD8+ cytotoxic sequences were in clones over 100 reads; regulatory and Th2 had few.

Anti-CD45RO beads selected memory T cells out of the CD45RA-negative fraction. Subset-specific monoclonal antibody beads were used to isolate T cell subsets. On this clonotype itself: No antigen is known for it.

V lost 4 bases and J lost 8, with 15 bases in between. The CDR3 is made up of 13 amino acids. Germline-derived CDR1 and CDR2 are SGHKS and YYEKEE (reference sequence). The sequence came from a man between 35 and 55 years old in good health. The chain employs TRBV5-5 and TRBJ1-2, with a tentative D call TRBD1 (6 bases). The material sequenced was memory T cells sorted from blood. The DNA of the CDR3 is TGTGCCAGCAGCCCAGAGACAGGCCCCGGCTACACCTTC. As protein: CASSPETGPGYTF.